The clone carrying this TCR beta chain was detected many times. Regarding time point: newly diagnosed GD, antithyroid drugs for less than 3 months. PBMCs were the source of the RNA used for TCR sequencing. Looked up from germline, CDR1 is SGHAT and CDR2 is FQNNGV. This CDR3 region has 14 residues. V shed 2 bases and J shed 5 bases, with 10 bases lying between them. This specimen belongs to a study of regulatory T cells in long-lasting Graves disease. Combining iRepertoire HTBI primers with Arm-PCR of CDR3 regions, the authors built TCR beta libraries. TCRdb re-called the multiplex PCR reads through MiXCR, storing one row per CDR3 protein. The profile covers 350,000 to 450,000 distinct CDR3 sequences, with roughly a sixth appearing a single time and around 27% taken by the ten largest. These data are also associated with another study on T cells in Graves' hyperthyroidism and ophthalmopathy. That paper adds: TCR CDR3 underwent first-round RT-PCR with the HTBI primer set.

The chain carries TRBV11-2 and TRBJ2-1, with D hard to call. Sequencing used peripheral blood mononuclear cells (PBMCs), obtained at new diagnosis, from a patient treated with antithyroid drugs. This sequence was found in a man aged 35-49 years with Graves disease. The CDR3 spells CASSLSFLDNEQFF. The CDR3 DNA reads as TGTGCCAGCAGCTTATCTTTCCTCGACAATGAGCAGTTCTTC. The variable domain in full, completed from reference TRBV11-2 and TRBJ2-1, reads EAGVAQSPRYKIIEKRQSVAFWCNPISGHATLYWYQQILGQGPKLLIQFQNNGVVDDSQLPKDRFSAERLKGVDSTLKIQPAKLEDSAVYLCASSLSFLDNEQFFGPGTRLTVL.